This T cell receptor (beta chain) emerged from a study of blood T cells in healthy people across ages. Through a sample-barcoded 5' primer and a J-beta primer mix, a second PCR was run for roughly 6 to 12 cycles. TCRdb re-derived calls from the 5' RACE reads in MiXCR, one entry per CDR3 protein. Among fewer than 700,000 distinct CDR3 sequences listed, 40% to 50% were seen once. CDR1 is SEHNR and CDR2 is FQNEAQ in the germline V gene (reference sequence). V was clipped by 6 bases and J by 1 base; unmatched bases: 5. This CDR3 has 14 amino acids. This clonotype originated in a man at least 80 years old in good health. The sequencing input was blood. This chain joins TRBV7-9 and TRBJ1-1; 7 bases line up with TRBD1. Here the CDR3 reads CASRRTGANTEAFF. In DNA form, the CDR3 reads TGTGCCAGCAGACGGACAGGAGCGAACACTGAAGCTTTCTTT.